The 23 T cell receptor beta chains reported below all come from one sample, sequenced in a study of CD8 T cells in Susac syndrome. Random hexamers were used to reverse transcribe an amount of roughly 0.5 to 1 ug RNA. TCRdb processed the immunoSEQ multiplex PCR reads anew with MiXCR; each CDR3 protein has one entry. The top ten hold roughly 0.31% of the sample, which has about 130,000 distinct CDR3 sequences, over 85% seen once. Sequenced sample: CD8+ T cells from PBMCs. The origin of the receptors is a human donor with multiple sclerosis.

The chain is built from TRBV20-1 and TRBJ2-3, with D possibly TRBD2 on 5 matching bases. Germline lookup yields CDR1 DFQATT and CDR2 SNEGSKA (reference sequence). The CDR3 runs 15 residues. Trimming removed 0 bases at V and 2 bases at J, with 12 bases between. CDR3 nucleotide sequence: TGCAGTGCTAGAGATGAGGACTTATTCACAGATACGCAGTATTTT. This translates into CSARDEDLFTDTQYF.

The chain joins TRBV24-1 to TRBJ2-7; 9 bases align to TRBD1. V gave up 3 bases and J gave up 7 bases; unmatched junction bases: 6. The CDR3 covers 14 residues. Germline CDR1 KGHDR, CDR2 SFDVKD. CDR3 in amino acids: CATSDRGQGWEQYF. The CDR3 bases are TGTGCCACCAGTGATCGTGGACAGGGGTGGGAGCAGTACTTC.

DNA of the CDR3: TGTGCCAGCAGCCCTACGGTCGACAGGTTGGATGAAGCTTTCTTT. The encoded protein is CASSPTVDRLDEAFF. The rearrangement links TRBV9 to TRBJ1-1; D perhaps matches TRBD1 (6 bases). The length of the CDR3 is 15 residues. With 4 bases removed from V and 7 bases from J, the gap between germline ends came to 20 bases. Germline V gives CDR1 SGDLS, CDR2 YYNGEE. Full variable domain (missing parts from reference TRBV9 and TRBJ1-1): DSGVTQTPKHLITATGQRVTLRCSPRSGDLSVYWYQQSLDQGLQFLIQYYNGEERAKGNILERFSAQQFPDLHSELNLSSLELGDSALYFCASSPTVDRLDEAFFGQGTRLTVV.

This clonotype was observed a handful of times. V usage is TRBV7-9 and J usage is TRBJ1-1; D remains ambiguous. CDR3 length: 10 residues. The germline V gene has CDR1 SEHNR and CDR2 FQNEAQ (reference sequence). The V end was cut by 6 bases, the J end by 4 bases, with 3 bases between. CDR3 residues: CASRGTEAFF. The CDR3 DNA reads as TGTGCCAGCAGGGGCACTGAAGCTTTCTTT.

This rearrangement joins TRBV9 to TRBJ2-5; 9 bases are shared with TRBD1. The ends lost 5 bases at V and 2 bases at J; junction bases unmatched: 7. The CDR3 consists of 15 residues. The germline V gene encodes CDR1 SGDLS and CDR2 YYNGEE. The CDR3 DNA reads as TGTGCCAGCAGTTACCGGGACAGGGAACAAGAGACCCAGTACTTC. Its translation: CASSYRDREQETQYF.

The chain recombines TRBV13 with TRBJ1-1; D not resolved. V dropped 2 bases and J dropped 4 bases, with 11 bases sitting between them. In germline, CDR1 is PRHDT, CDR2 FYEKMQ (reference sequence). The length of the CDR3 is 14 residues. CDR3 loop: CASSLSRLGTEAFF. As DNA, the CDR3 is TGTGCCAGCAGCTTATCCAGGCTGGGCACTGAAGCTTTCTTT.

A single count supports this clonotype. CDR3 loop: CASSVGTTYEQYV. For the CDR3, the DNA is TGTGCCAGCAGTGTTGGGACAACCTACGAGCAGTACGTC. J is TRBJ2-7 and V is TRBV2; TRBD1 might be the D (6 bases). The CDR3 runs to 13 residues. The V gene's germline CDR1 is SNHLY and CDR2 FYNNEI. V lost 4 bases, J lost 2 bases, and 9 bases lay in between.

V usage is TRBV5-5 and J usage is TRBJ2-7; TRBD2 might be the D (5 bases). From germline, CDR1 is SGHKS and CDR2 YYEKEE (reference sequence). Trimming removed 1 base at V and 2 bases at J, with 7 bases between. The CDR3 extends over 13 amino acids. The CDR3 DNA is TGTGCCAGCAGCTTGACGGGGACCTACGAGCAGTACGTC. Its protein product is CASSLTGTYEQYV.

The V and J genes are TRBV11-2 and TRBJ2-3; D remains unclear. V was trimmed by 1 base and J by 1 base, leaving 9 bases between them. Germline values: CDR1 SGHAT, CDR2 FQNNGV. CDR3 length: 15 residues. CDR3: CASSLVVWGTDTQYF. The CDR3 coding sequence is TGTGCCAGCAGCTTAGTGGTCTGGGGCACAGATACGCAGTATTTT.

The chain employs TRBV19 and TRBJ1-5, with no clear D. Deletions cut 4 bases from V and 4 bases from J, with 11 bases between. Germline V gene data show CDR1 as LNHDA and CDR2 as SQIVND (reference sequence). The CDR3 consists of 14 residues. CDR3 bases: TGTGCCAGTAGTAGTTATGGGCAAAATCAGCCCCAGCATTTT. This sequence encodes CASSSYGQNQPQHF.

The gene calls are TRBV29-1 and TRBJ1-2, with TRBD1 matching over 8 bases. Germline CDR1 is SQVTM and CDR2 is ANQGSEA. Trimming at V came to 1 base and at J to 6 bases, leaving 10 bases not matched to a gene. This CDR3 has 15 residues. The CDR3 sequence is CSVEVGNRGMDGYTF. Written as DNA, the CDR3 is TGCAGCGTTGAAGTAGGGAACAGGGGGATGGATGGCTACACCTTC.

J is TRBJ1-3 and V is TRBV20-1; the D gene is possibly TRBD1 (6 bases). CDR1 is DFQATT and CDR2 is SNEGSKA in the germline V gene (reference sequence). Trimming shortened V by 4 bases and J by 0 bases, and 13 bases separated the two germline ends. The CDR3 has 15 amino acids. CDR3: CSATANRVSGNTIYF. The CDR3 bases are TGCAGTGCTACCGCTAACAGGGTCTCTGGAAACACCATATATTTT.

The CDR3 protein is CASFGGLAGASSYNEQFF. CDR3 nucleotides: TGTGCCAGCTTCGGAGGACTAGCGGGAGCAAGTTCCTACAATGAGCAGTTCTTC. The chain uses TRBV7-9 and TRBJ2-1; 13 bases map to TRBD2. The CDR3 covers 18 residues. Trimming removed 8 bases from V and 1 base from J; junction bases left unmatched: 11. Germline V CDR1 and CDR2: SEHNR, FQNEAQ (reference sequence).

This chain joins TRBV29-1 and TRBJ1-1; no definite D call. Trimming cost V 7 bases and J 6 bases, with 15 bases left between them. There are 12 residues in the CDR3. The germline CDR1 and CDR2 sequences are SQVTM and ANQGSEA. CDR3 in amino acids: CSAAASEAEAFF. The CDR3 DNA is TGCAGCGCTGCGGCCTCTGAGGCTGAAGCTTTCTTT.

The chain recombines TRBV19 with TRBJ2-7; 12 bases align to TRBD2. V shed 4 bases and J 3 bases; nucleotides not matched to a gene: 1. The CDR3 totals 14 residues. Germline V gives CDR1 LNHDA, CDR2 SQIVND (reference sequence). The CDR3 loop is CASSKTSGGYEQYF. The CDR3 nucleotides read TGTGCCAGTAGTAAGACTAGCGGGGGCTACGAGCAGTACTTC.

J is TRBJ2-7 and V is TRBV6-2 or TRBV6-3; TRBD1 or TRBD2 may be the D gene (6 bases each). CDR1 is MNHEY and CDR2 is SVGEGT in the germline V gene. The CDR3 has 15 amino acids. Trimming took off 0 bases at V and 3 bases at J, with 12 bases between the two ends. The CDR3 protein is CASSYSVGGGYEQYV. The DNA of the CDR3 is TGTGCCAGCAGTTACTCTGTGGGGGGCGGCTACGAGCAGTACGTC.

This chain connects TRBV7-6 to TRBJ2-5; D unresolved. Germline-derived CDR1 and CDR2 are SGHVS and FNYEAQ. The V and J ends lost 5 bases and 0 bases respectively, with 10 bases between them. The CDR3 loop spans 14 amino acids. This chain's CDR3 is CASSPLPYQETQYF. The CDR3 DNA reads TGTGCCAGCAGCCCTCTACCGTACCAAGAGACCCAGTACTTC.

This chain connects TRBV20-1 to TRBJ2-1; TRBD2 matches at 7 bases. The J segment lost 0 bases and the V segment lost 1 base, leaving 9 bases of the junction unmatched. The germline CDR1 and CDR2 sequences are DFQATT and SNEGSKA (reference sequence). CDR3 length equals 17 residues. The CDR3 here is CSARVSPGGSSYNEQFF. CDR3 in DNA: TGCAGTGCTAGAGTCTCGCCGGGCGGGAGCTCCTACAATGAGCAGTTCTTC.

This chain connects TRBV13 to TRBJ2-7; no definite D call. Germline CDR1 PRHDT, CDR2 FYEKMQ (reference sequence). The CDR3 spans 12 residues. Deletions cut 5 bases from V and 5 bases from J, with 10 bases between. The CDR3 coding sequence is TGTGCCAGCAGCGTCCAGAGCAACGAGCAGTACTTC. Amino acids: CASSVQSNEQYF.

The gene calls are TRBV4-1 and TRBJ2-5; D unclear. V was trimmed by 3 bases and J by 4 bases, leaving 9 bases between them. Germline assignment: CDR1 MGHRA and CDR2 YSYEKL. The CDR3 length is 13 residues. CDR3 sequence (DNA): TGCGCCAGCAGCCAGCTTCTGGGAGAGACCCAGTACTTC. Translating gives CASSQLLGETQYF.

The CDR3 DNA follows: TGTGCCAGCAGTTTAGTTGGGCATGAGCAGTTCTTC. Its translation is CASSLVGHEQFF. This chain connects TRBV12-3 or TRBV12-4 to TRBJ2-1; D unresolved. With 1 base removed from V and 8 bases from J, the gap between germline ends came to 6 bases. The CDR3 covers 12 residues.

The V and J genes are TRBV5-1 and TRBJ2-1, with no clear D. Germline V lookup: CDR1 SGHRS, CDR2 YFSETQ. The CDR3 is 13 amino acids. Trimming removed 0 bases at V and 3 bases at J, with 4 bases between. The DNA for the CDR3 is TGCGCCAGCAGCTTGGTATACTACAATGAGCAGTTCTTC. Translated: CASSLVYYNEQFF.

The chain links TRBV29-1 to TRBJ2-5; TRBD1 is a possible D gene (6 bases). The CDR3 is made up of 13 amino acids. Trimming stripped 7 bases from V and 1 base from J, with 13 bases between. The V gene's germline CDR1 is SQVTM and CDR2 ANQGSEA. In nucleotides, the CDR3 is TGCAGCGGCGTAGGGGGTATCCAAGAGACCCAGTACTTC. It yields the protein CSGVGGIQETQYF.